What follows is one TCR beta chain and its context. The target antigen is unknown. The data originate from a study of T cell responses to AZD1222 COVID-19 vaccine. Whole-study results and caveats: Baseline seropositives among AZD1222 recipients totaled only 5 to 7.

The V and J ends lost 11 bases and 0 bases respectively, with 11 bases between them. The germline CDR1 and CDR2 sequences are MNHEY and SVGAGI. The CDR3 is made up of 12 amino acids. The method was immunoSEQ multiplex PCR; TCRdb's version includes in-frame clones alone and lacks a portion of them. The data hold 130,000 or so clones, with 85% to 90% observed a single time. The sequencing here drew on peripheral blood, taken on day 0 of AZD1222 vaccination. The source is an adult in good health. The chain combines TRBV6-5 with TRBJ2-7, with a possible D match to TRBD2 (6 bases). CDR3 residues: CALGLISYEQYF. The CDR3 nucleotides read TGTGCCTTGGGACTTATCTCCTACGAGCAGTACTTC.